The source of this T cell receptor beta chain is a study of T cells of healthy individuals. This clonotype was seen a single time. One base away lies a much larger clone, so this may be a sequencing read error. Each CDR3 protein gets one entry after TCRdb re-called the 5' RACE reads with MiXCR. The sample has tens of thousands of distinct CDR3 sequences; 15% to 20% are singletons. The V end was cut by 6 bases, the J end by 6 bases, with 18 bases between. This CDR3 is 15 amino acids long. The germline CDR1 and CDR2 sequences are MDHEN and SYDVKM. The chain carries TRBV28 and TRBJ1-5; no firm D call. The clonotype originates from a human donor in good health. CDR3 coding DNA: TGTGCCAGCAGCCCACTGACATGGGGAGGTCAGCCCCAGCATTTT. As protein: CASSPLTWGGQPQHF.